The clone carrying this T cell receptor beta chain was seen a few times. Its antigen is not identified. The sample originates from a study of T cell responses to AZD1222 COVID-19 vaccine. The study's findings and limits: Repertoires in all cases were sampled only once the peak T cell response had passed. Reportedly, nearly half of unique spike TCRs recognized epitopes outside B.1.351/B.1.1.7 mutations.

Trimming removed 7 bases from V and 3 bases from J, with 11 bases in between. The V gene's germline CDR1 is KGHDR and CDR2 SFDVKD. CDR3 length: 14 amino acids. Only in-frame clones appear in the TCRdb table, and some are missing; sequencing was by immunoSEQ multiplex PCR. The data hold roughly 66,000 clones, with roughly 84% observed a single time. The chain joins TRBV24-1 to TRBJ2-2; a possible D gene is TRBD1 (5 bases). The clonotype comes from an adult in good health. The specimen comprised peripheral blood, sampled on day 0 of AZD1222 vaccination. CDR3 DNA: TGTGCCACCAGGACAGCGACCGACACCGGGGAGCTGTTTTTT. Its translation is CATRTATDTGELFF.